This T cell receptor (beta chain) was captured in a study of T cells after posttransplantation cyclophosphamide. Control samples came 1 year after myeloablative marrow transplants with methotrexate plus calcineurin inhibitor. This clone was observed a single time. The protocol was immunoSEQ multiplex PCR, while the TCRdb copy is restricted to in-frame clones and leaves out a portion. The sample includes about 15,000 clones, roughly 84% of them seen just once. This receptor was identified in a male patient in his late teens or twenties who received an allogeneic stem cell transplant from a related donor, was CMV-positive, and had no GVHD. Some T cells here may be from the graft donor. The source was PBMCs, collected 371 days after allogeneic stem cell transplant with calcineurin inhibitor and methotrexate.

The CDR3 is CASSLRSGGTYEQYF. In DNA form, the CDR3 reads TGTGCCAGCAGCTTACGTAGCGGGGGGACCTACGAGCAGTACTTC. The gene calls are TRBV7-2 and TRBJ2-7; 10 nucleotides match TRBD2. With 2 bases clipped from V and 2 bases from J, the junction kept 3 bases outside the gene matches. Germline CDR1 SGHTA, CDR2 FQGNSA. There are 15 residues in the CDR3.